This T cell receptor beta chain emerged from a study of CD8 T cells in Susac syndrome. The germline V gene has CDR1 MNHNS and CDR2 SASEGT. Trimming removed 4 bases from V and 2 bases from J, with 15 bases in between. CDR3 length equals 15 residues. An input of roughly 0.5 to 1 ug of RNA was subjected to reverse transcription using random hexamers. Across 54 Vbeta and 13 Jbeta, immunoSEQ multiplex PCR amplified TCR beta CDR3. In TCRdb, the immunoSEQ multiplex PCR reads were re-called with MiXCR into one record per CDR3 protein. The sample includes about 200,000 distinct CDR3 sequences, 90% to 95% of them seen just once. From blood CD8+ and CD4+ T cells, the TCR beta chain was sequenced.

The receptor was isolated from a human donor in good health. The rearrangement uses TRBV6-1 and TRBJ2-7; D gene unclear. The sequenced sample was CD4+ T cells from PBMCs. CDR3 amino acids: CASSGTTSPTYEQYF. In DNA form, the CDR3 reads TGTGCCAGCAGTGGGACGACATCACCTACCTACGAGCAGTACTTC.